A selection of T cell receptor beta chains follows, all from one sample in a study of T cell responses to AZD1222 COVID-19 vaccine. Generated by immunoSEQ multiplex PCR, the TCRdb table keeps only in-frame clones and is missing some. Here the sample spans 150,000 to 200,000 clones, 85% to 90% being singletons. Sequences were derived from peripheral blood, sampled on day 0 of AZD1222 vaccination. The receptors shown here come from an adult in good health. Each CDR3 is given with its conserved first and last residue. The D gene is left open where the match is weak.

j_call | d_call | v_call | cdr3_aa | cdr3_nt
TRBJ1-5 | . | TRBV7-9 | CASSFSDRLSNQPQHF | TGTGCCAGCAGCTTTTCAGACAGATTAAGCAATCAGCCCCAGCATTTT
TRBJ1-2 | TRBD1 | TRBV23-1 | CARWGVDGQGQGRIYGYTF | TGCGCCAGGTGGGGGGTGGATGGACAGGGTCAAGGCCGGATCTATGGCTACACCTTC
TRBJ1-5 | . | TRBV6-2/TRBV6-3 | CASSYQSSPYQPQHF | TGTGCCAGCAGTTATCAAAGTTCCCCCTATCAGCCCCAGCATTTT
TRBJ2-7 | . | TRBV9 | CASTSGPTASYEQYF | TGTGCCAGCACCTCGGGACCCACGGCCTCCTACGAGCAGTACTTC
TRBJ2-2 | TRBD2 | TRBV5-1 | CASSLVGGADTGELFF | TGCGCCAGCAGCTTGGTCGGGGGGGCCGACACCGGGGAGCTGTTTTTT
TRBJ2-5 | TRBD2 | TRBV24-1 | CATSARGYQETQYF | TGTGCCACCAGTGCGCGGGGGTACCAAGAGACCCAGTACTTC
TRBJ2-3 | TRBD1 | TRBV5-6 | CASSIAGTAGTDTQYF | TGTGCCAGCAGCATCGCCGGGACAGCGGGCACAGATACGCAGTATTTT
TRBJ1-5 | TRBD1 | TRBV6-2/TRBV6-3 | CASSQQGRQPQHF | TGTGCCAGCAGTCAACAGGGGCGACAGCCCCAGCATTTT
TRBJ1-1 | . | TRBV11-1 | CASSLRGQRMNTEAFF | TGTGCCAGCAGCTTAAGGGGACAACGGATGAACACTGAAGCTTTCTTT
TRBJ1-5 | . | TRBV28 | CASSLRGPQHF | TGTGCCAGCAGTCTAAGGGGGCCCCAGCATTTT
TRBJ2-1 | . | TRBV28 | CASSSQRWGFF | TGTGCCAGCAGCTCTCAAAGGTGGGGGTTCTTC
TRBJ2-5 | TRBD1 | TRBV6-5 | CASRADRGKETQYF | TGTGCCAGCAGAGCAGACAGGGGTAAAGAGACCCAGTACTTC